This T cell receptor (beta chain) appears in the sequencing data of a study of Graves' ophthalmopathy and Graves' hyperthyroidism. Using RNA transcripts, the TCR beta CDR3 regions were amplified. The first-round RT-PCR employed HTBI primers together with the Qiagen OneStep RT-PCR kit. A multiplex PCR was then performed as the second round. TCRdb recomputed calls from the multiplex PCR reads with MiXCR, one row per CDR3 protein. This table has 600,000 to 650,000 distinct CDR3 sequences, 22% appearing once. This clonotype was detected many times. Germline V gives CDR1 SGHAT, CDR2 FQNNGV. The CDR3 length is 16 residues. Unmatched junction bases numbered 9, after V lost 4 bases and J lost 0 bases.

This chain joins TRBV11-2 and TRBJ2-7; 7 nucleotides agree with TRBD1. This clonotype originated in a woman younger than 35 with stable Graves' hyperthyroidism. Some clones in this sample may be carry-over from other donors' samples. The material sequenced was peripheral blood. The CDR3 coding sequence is TGTGCCAGCAGCTACCGGGGACAGCCCAGCTCCTACGAGCAGTACTTC. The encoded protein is CASSYRGQPSSYEQYF.